This T cell receptor (beta chain) was identified during a study of shared clonotypes between healthy human individuals. Study as a whole: Donors had three CD4 naive, three CD4 memory, two CD8 naive and one CD8 memory plate apiece.

CD8 memory comprised CD45RO+ plus CCR7-negative CD45RA+ TemRA cells. Sequenced by immunoSEQ multiplex PCR; TCRdb stores in-frame clones only, minus some. The sample includes roughly 410,000 clones, 95% to 97% of them seen just once. V dropped 3 bases and J dropped 8 bases, with 10 bases sitting between them. This CDR3 region has 12 residues. Germline V gene lookup returns CDR1 MDHEN and CDR2 SYDVKM. The TCR sequence derives from a man aged 30 to 45 in good health. The chain joins TRBV28 to TRBJ1-2, with D possibly being TRBD1 (5 bases). The sample was memory CD8+ T cells sorted from blood. The subset: CD45RO+ cells pooled with CCR7-negative TemRA cells. Here the CDR3 reads CASSLGLRGYTF. CDR3 nucleotide sequence: TGTGCCAGCAGTTTGGGACTGAGGGGCTACACCTTC.